Listed below are T cell receptor beta chains from one sample, sequenced in a study of vaccination effects on CD4 cells after COVID-19. The method was immunoSEQ multiplex PCR; TCRdb's version includes in-frame clones alone and lacks a portion of them. Here the sample spans about 15,000 clones, around 80% being singletons. For these receptors, no antigen is known. The material sequenced was CD4+ T cells from PBMCs cultured with SARS-CoV-2 spike peptides, taken after COVID-19 vaccination. These receptors were taken from a human donor who had a prior SARS-CoV-2 infection. Each CDR3 is given with its conserved first and last residue. D genes are given only for firm matches. A clone size is listed for some rows: how often the clone was seen (once, few, many), or a class if it is expanded.

cdr3_nt: TGTGCCAGCAGCTTGCGCCTCACAGATACGCAGTATTTT
cdr3_aa: CASSLRLTDTQYF
d_call: .
clone_size: once
v_call: TRBV5-6
j_call: TRBJ2-3

cdr3_nt: TGTGCCAGCAGCCTGCAGGGGGTGAACACTGAAGCTTTCTTT
cdr3_aa: CASSLQGVNTEAFF
d_call: TRBD1
clone_size: .
v_call: TRBV3-1/TRBV3-2
j_call: TRBJ1-1

cdr3_nt: TGTGCCAGCAGTGAAAAGAGTCGGGACTATACCACAGATACGCAGTATTTT
cdr3_aa: CASSEKSRDYTTDTQYF
d_call: TRBD2
clone_size: .
v_call: TRBV6-1
j_call: TRBJ2-3

cdr3_nt: TGTGCCAGCAGCAGACAGGGTATCTCCGGGGAGCTGTTTTTT
cdr3_aa: CASSRQGISGELFF
d_call: TRBD1
clone_size: .
v_call: TRBV2
j_call: TRBJ2-2

cdr3_nt: TGTGCCAGCAGCTTACGTGGTGGCACCGGGGAGCTGTTTTTT
cdr3_aa: CASSLRGGTGELFF
d_call: .
clone_size: few
v_call: TRBV7-3
j_call: TRBJ2-2

cdr3_nt: TGTGCCAGCACCCGATTCGGGGTCGGGGAGCTGTTTTTT
cdr3_aa: CASTRFGVGELFF
d_call: .
clone_size: few
v_call: TRBV3-1/TRBV3-2
j_call: TRBJ2-2

cdr3_nt: TGCAGTGCTAGTGATCCAGCCAAGCCTCAAGAGACCCAGTACTTC
cdr3_aa: CSASDPAKPQETQYF
d_call: .
clone_size: .
v_call: TRBV20-1
j_call: TRBJ2-5

cdr3_nt: TGTGCCAGCAGCGTAGGACCGTACGGGACAGAAAATGGCTACACCTTC
cdr3_aa: CASSVGPYGTENGYTF
d_call: TRBD1
clone_size: .
v_call: TRBV9
j_call: TRBJ1-2

cdr3_nt: TGTGCCAGCAGAGCGGGACAGGGGTCTCCCGGGGAGCTGTTTTTT
cdr3_aa: CASRAGQGSPGELFF
d_call: TRBD1
clone_size: .
v_call: TRBV6-5
j_call: TRBJ2-2

cdr3_nt: TGTGCCAGTAGTAATCGGAATACGCAGTATTTT
cdr3_aa: CASSNRNTQYF
d_call: .
clone_size: .
v_call: TRBV19
j_call: TRBJ2-3

cdr3_nt: TGTGCCAGTAATGAGGACAGGGACCGGGGCTACACCTTC
cdr3_aa: CASNEDRDRGYTF
d_call: TRBD1
clone_size: .
v_call: TRBV19
j_call: TRBJ1-2

cdr3_nt: TGTGCCAGCAGCTTGTGGTCTAGCGGGGGGCCCGGGGAGCTGTTTTTT
cdr3_aa: CASSLWSSGGPGELFF
d_call: TRBD2
clone_size: .
v_call: TRBV5-4
j_call: TRBJ2-2

cdr3_nt: TGCAGTGGGGAGGGGCACTACGAGCAGTACTTC
cdr3_aa: CSGEGHYEQYF
d_call: TRBD2
clone_size: .
v_call: TRBV20-1
j_call: TRBJ2-7

cdr3_nt: TGTGCCACCAGCTCCCGGCCGCAAGAGACCCAGTACTTC
cdr3_aa: CATSSRPQETQYF
d_call: .
clone_size: .
v_call: TRBV15
j_call: TRBJ2-5

cdr3_nt: TGTGCCAGCAGCCTAGACAGGGACCAAGAGACCCAGTACTTC
cdr3_aa: CASSLDRDQETQYF
d_call: TRBD1
clone_size: .
v_call: TRBV7-2
j_call: TRBJ2-5

cdr3_nt: TGTGCCAGCAGCCAAGACAGAGACTATGGCTACACCTTC
cdr3_aa: CASSQDRDYGYTF
d_call: .
clone_size: .
v_call: TRBV4-2
j_call: TRBJ1-2